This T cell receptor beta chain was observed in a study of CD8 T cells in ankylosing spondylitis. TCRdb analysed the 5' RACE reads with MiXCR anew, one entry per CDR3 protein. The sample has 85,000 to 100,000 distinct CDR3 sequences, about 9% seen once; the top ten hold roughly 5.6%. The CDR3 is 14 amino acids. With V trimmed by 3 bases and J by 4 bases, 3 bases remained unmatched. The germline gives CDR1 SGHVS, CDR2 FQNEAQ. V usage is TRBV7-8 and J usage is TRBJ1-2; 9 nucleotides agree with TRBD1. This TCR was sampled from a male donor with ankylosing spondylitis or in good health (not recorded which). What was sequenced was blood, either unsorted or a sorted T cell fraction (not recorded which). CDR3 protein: CASSFETGGYGYTF. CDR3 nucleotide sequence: TGTGCCAGCAGCTTCGAGACAGGGGGCTATGGCTACACCTTC.